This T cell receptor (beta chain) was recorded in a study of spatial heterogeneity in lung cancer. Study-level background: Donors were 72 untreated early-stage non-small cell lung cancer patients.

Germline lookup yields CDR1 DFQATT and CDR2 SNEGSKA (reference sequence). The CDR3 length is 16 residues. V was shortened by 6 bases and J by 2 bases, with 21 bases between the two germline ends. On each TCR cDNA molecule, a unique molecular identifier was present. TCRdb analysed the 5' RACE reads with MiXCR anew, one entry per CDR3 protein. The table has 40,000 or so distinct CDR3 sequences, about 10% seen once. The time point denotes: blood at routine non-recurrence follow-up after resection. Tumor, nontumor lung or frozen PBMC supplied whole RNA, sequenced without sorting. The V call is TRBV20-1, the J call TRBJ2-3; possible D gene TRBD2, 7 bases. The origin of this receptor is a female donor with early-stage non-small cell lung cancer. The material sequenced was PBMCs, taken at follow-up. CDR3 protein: CSATLSGGGPTDTQYF. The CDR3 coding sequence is TGCAGTGCCACATTAAGTGGGGGGGGCCCCACAGATACGCAGTATTTT.